This note documents a single TCR beta chain sequence. What it binds is unknown. 5'RACE primed at constant segments yielded TCR alpha and TCR beta cDNA libraries bearing sample barcodes and UMIs. Each CDR3 protein is one row after TCRdb ran MiXCR on the 5' RACE reads. The sample yields hundreds of thousands of distinct CDR3 sequences, less than 25% seen once. The data originate from a study of T-cell memory formation after mild COVID-19. The wider study: TCR clusters were mostly confined to one donor each.

Findings and caveats of the study: In pre-infection memory, a portion of responding clones appeared, which suggested that cross-reactive memory joined.

Sequencing was performed on PBMCs or a T cell subset sorted from them (not recorded which). The TCR was taken from an adult woman who had mild COVID-19 (a few samples of this study predate the infection). Cell type and time point are not known.

The CDR3 DNA reads TGTGCCAGCAGCTTGATGAACGGCGGCACTGAAGCTTTCTTT. Its translation: CASSLMNGGTEAFF. V usage is TRBV7-9 and J usage is TRBJ1-1, with D unclear. Germline V gene sequence: CDR1 SEHNR, CDR2 FQNEAQ (reference sequence). The CDR3 extends over 14 amino acids. V gave up 3 bases and J gave up 4 bases, with 12 bases separating them.